This T cell receptor (beta chain) emerged from a study of blood T cell repertoires in COVID-19. The CDR3 extends over 14 amino acids. V was clipped by 8 bases and J by 4 bases; unmatched bases: 8. Germline CDR1 MNHEY, CDR2 SVGAGI. The protocol was immunoSEQ multiplex PCR, while the TCRdb copy is restricted to in-frame clones and leaves out a portion. The sample holds a few hundred thousand clones; 85% are singletons and the top ten take 3% to 4%. Sequenced sample: peripheral blood. This receptor was taken from a woman aged 18 to 35 with acute or convalescent COVID-19. The chain recombines TRBV6-5 with TRBJ1-1; 9 nucleotides align to TRBD1. The CDR3 DNA reads as TGTGCCAGCTTGAACCAACAGGGGGCCACTGAAGCTTTCTTT. Its translation is CASLNQQGATEAFF.